The 7 T cell receptor beta chains in this list originate from one sample, sequenced in a study of quantifying T cell responses using KT2 cells. The wider study: Reverse transcription used primers in the TCR alpha and beta constant regions.

A single-stranded UMI oligo with SP2 sequence was ligated to cDNA 3' ends. First-round PCR used three to four cycles and beta primers RC1.1 and RC1.2 covering TRBC1 and TRBC2. TCRdb recomputed calls from the UMI-ligation and nested PCR reads with MiXCR, one row per CDR3 protein. The sample lists about 53,000 distinct CDR3 sequences, 10% to 15% occurring once. Sequencing was performed on PBMCs spiked with cells of the T cell clone KT2. These receptor sequences come from a human donor.

CDR3 coding DNA: TGTGCCAGCAGCTCCCCAAGACGGTACGGAGAGGGGTATTCACCCCTCCACTTT. Its translation: CASSSPRRYGEGYSPLHF. V and J are TRBV7-9 and TRBJ1-6, with D maybe TRBD1 (5 bases). The germline CDR1 and CDR2 sequences are SEHNR and FQNEAQ (reference sequence). The V and J ends lost 4 bases and 8 bases respectively, with 24 bases between them. This CDR3 has 18 amino acids.

This clonotype was recorded many times. The chain uses TRBV29-1 and TRBJ1-2, with TRBD1 matching over 9 bases. Trimming cost V 3 bases and J 7 bases; bases outside gene matches: 12. The germline gives CDR1 SQVTM, CDR2 ANQGSEA. This CDR3 region has 15 residues. The CDR3 spells CSVEDGQGIGGGYTF. Here the CDR3 DNA reads TGCAGCGTTGAGGACGGACAGGGGATAGGCGGTGGCTACACCTTC.

This chain's CDR3 is CAWSMIAGTYEQYF. Written as DNA, the CDR3 is TGTGCCTGGAGTATGATAGCGGGGACATACGAGCAGTACTTC. J is TRBJ2-7 and V is TRBV30, with TRBD2 matching over 8 bases. Germline-derived CDR1 and CDR2 are GTSNPN and SVGIG (reference sequence). V lost 2 bases, J lost 4 bases, and 7 bases stayed unmatched. The CDR3 consists of 14 residues.

This clonotype was detected ten times or more. The CDR3 nucleotides read TGCGCCAGCGTCGAGGGGGCATCTTCTGATGAAGCTTTCTTT. Translated, it gives CASVEGASSDEAFF. The chain carries TRBV10-2 and TRBJ1-1; 7 positions agree with TRBD1. The trim removed 8 bases at V and 7 bases at J, leaving 13 bases unmatched. CDR3 size: 14 residues. Germline CDR1 and CDR2: WSHSY and SAAADI.

The rearrangement links TRBV12-3 or TRBV12-4 to TRBJ2-7, with D perhaps matching TRBD1 (7 bases). This CDR3 comprises 14 residues. Trimming took off 1 base at V and 5 bases at J, with 12 bases between the two ends. For the CDR3, the DNA is TGTGCCAGCAGTTTAGTGGCAGGGGGGAACGAGCAGTACTTC. Its protein is CASSLVAGGNEQYF.

This chain joins TRBV29-1 and TRBJ2-1, with D perhaps matching TRBD2 (7 bases). The CDR3 length is 17 residues. Trimming pared 3 bases from V and 8 bases from J, leaving 26 bases between. In germline, CDR1 is SQVTM, CDR2 ANQGSEA. The CDR3 reads CSVEQTAARGRGDEQFF. CDR3 DNA: TGCAGCGTTGAGCAGACGGCAGCGCGGGGGCGCGGGGATGAGCAGTTCTTC.

This clonotype was observed at least ten times. The J gene is TRBJ1-6, the V gene TRBV27; D ambiguous. CDR1 and CDR2 from the germline V gene are MNHEY and SMNVEV (reference sequence). The CDR3 contains 16 residues. Trimming stripped 3 bases from V and 6 bases from J, with 15 bases between. The CDR3 DNA reads TGTGCCAGCAGTTTCCGAGGACCTTCTCCTAATTCACCCCTCCACTTT. Protein sequence: CASSFRGPSPNSPLHF.